The 3 T cell receptor beta chains listed next were all sequenced from one sample in a study of blood T cell repertoires in COVID-19. TCRdb's copy holds only in-frame clones and misses some; the assay was immunoSEQ multiplex PCR. The sample includes approximately 150,000 clones, roughly 80% of them seen just once. Source material: peripheral blood. Receptor source: an older man who had recovered from COVID-19.

The rearrangement links TRBV7-9 to TRBJ2-3, with 8 bases matching TRBD2. Germline loops: CDR1 SEHNR, CDR2 FQNEAQ (reference sequence). The ends lost 5 bases at V and 4 bases at J; junction bases unmatched: 11. CDR3 length equals 16 residues. CDR3 in DNA: TGTGCCAGCAGCCCACCCAGCGGGAGTAGTCCAGATACGCAGTATTTT. As protein: CASSPPSGSSPDTQYF. Complete variable domain (other parts from reference TRBV7-9 and TRBJ2-3): DTGVSQNPRHKITKRGQNVTFRCDPISEHNRLYWYRQTLGQGPEFLTYFQNEAQLEKSRLLSDRFSAERPKGSFSTLEIQRTEQGDSAMYLCASSPPSGSSPDTQYFGPGTRLTVL.

The chain links TRBV6-5 to TRBJ1-6, with D hard to call. The CDR3 length is 14 residues. Germline V gene lookup returns CDR1 MNHEY and CDR2 SVGAGI. Trimming took 5 bases from V and 5 from J, leaving 10 bases between them. In DNA form, the CDR3 reads TGTGCCAGCAGTCCTCCGGGAAATAATTCACCCCTCCACTTT. Protein sequence: CASSPPGNNSPLHF.

J is TRBJ1-1 and V is TRBV11-2; 7 bases map to TRBD1. CDR1 and CDR2 (germline): SGHAT, FQNNGV. CDR3 length: 15 residues. Germline trimming cut 0 bases from V and 4 bases from J; bases unmatched to any gene: 5. CDR3 DNA: TGTGCCAGCAGCTTAGATGGGACAGTCGGCACTGAAGCTTTCTTT. It yields the protein CASSLDGTVGTEAFF.